The rows below give T cell receptor beta chains drawn from one sample of a study of cytomegalovirus exposure and HLA in healthy donors. Generated by immunoSEQ multiplex PCR, the TCRdb table keeps only in-frame clones and is missing some. The sample has 100,000 to 150,000 clones, roughly nine tenths seen once. Sequenced sample: PBMCs. Source of these receptors: a woman aged 18-35 years in good health and CMV-seronegative. CDR3s include the opening cysteine and the closing phenylalanine or tryptophan. A D gene is named only where the DNA matches it firmly. Clone sizes are given selectively: once, few, many, or a class where the clone is expanded.

TRBD1	.	TRBJ2-7	TRBV5-1	TGCGCCAGCAGCTTGGAGGTATTGTCGACAGGGTCCTACGAGCAGTACTTC	CASSLEVLSTGSYEQYF
.	.	TRBJ2-7	TRBV6-1	TGTGCCAGCAGCCCAACCCTCACTTCCTACGAGCAGTACTTC	CASSPTLTSYEQYF
TRBD1	.	TRBJ1-4	TRBV7-8	TGTGCCAGCAGCTTGGGACAGTTTAATGAAAAACTGTTTTTT	CASSLGQFNEKLFF
.	.	TRBJ2-6	TRBV19	TGTGCCAGTAGTATCTCAGGAAGCTCTGGGGCCAACGTCCTGACTTTC	CASSISGSSGANVLTF
TRBD1	.	TRBJ1-1	TRBV28	TGTGCCAGCAGTTTAGACAGGGCCGCTGAAGCTTTCTTT	CASSLDRAAEAFF
.	once	TRBJ1-2	TRBV6-1	TGTGCCAGCAGTGAACAGGGTATGGATGGCTACACCTTC	CASSEQGMDGYTF
.	.	TRBJ2-3	TRBV4-1	TGCGCCAGCAGCCAAGGCTCTCAGGGGACAGATACGCAGTATTTT	CASSQGSQGTDTQYF
TRBD2	.	TRBJ2-1	TRBV2	TGTGCCGGGACAACTAGCGGGGGGTATAATGAGCAGTTCTTC	CAGTTSGGYNEQFF
.	once	TRBJ1-1	TRBV18	TGTGCCAGCTCTGGCAGGGAGGCGGGCACTGAAGCTTTCTTT	CASSGREAGTEAFF
TRBD2	.	TRBJ2-5	TRBV10-1	TGCGCCAGCAGTGAGACTAGCGGGGGCCCAGGGGAGACCCAGTACTTC	CASSETSGGPGETQYF
TRBD1	.	TRBJ2-3	TRBV7-9	TGTGCCAGCAGCCCTACGGGACAGACCTTCACAGATACGCAGTATTTT	CASSPTGQTFTDTQYF
TRBD2	.	TRBJ2-5	TRBV2	TGTGCCAGCTTCGGCGGGGGAGGACGTGAGACCCAGTACTTC	CASFGGGGRETQYF
TRBD1	.	TRBJ1-6	TRBV23-1	TGCGCCAGCAGTCAACGGACAGGTTGGATTCATTCACCCCTCCACTTT	CASSQRTGWIHSPLHF
.	.	TRBJ2-3	TRBV7-7	TGTGCCAGCAGCTTCGATGCGCTAAGCACAGATACGCAGTATTTT	CASSFDALSTDTQYF
.	.	TRBJ1-1	TRBV7-2	TGTGCCAGCAGCTTAGATCCCACTCCGGGAGCTTTCTTT	CASSLDPTPGAFF
.	.	TRBJ2-5	TRBV5-1	TGCGCCAGCAGCTTGGCTAGGCCGGAGGGAGAGACCCAGTACTTC	CASSLARPEGETQYF
.	.	TRBJ2-3	TRBV6-1	TGTGCCAGCAGTGGACGACTGATGAGCACAGATACGCAGTATTTT	CASSGRLMSTDTQYF
.	.	TRBJ1-2	TRBV6-5	TGTGCCAGCAGTTACTTAGGGTCAGGGCTTCAAAGCTACACCTTC	CASSYLGSGLQSYTF
.	.	TRBJ2-6	TRBV7-6	TGTGCCAGCAGCCCTAGGGGCGGGGCTGGGGCCAACGTCCTGACTTTC	CASSPRGGAGANVLTF
.	.	TRBJ1-6	TRBV2	TGTGCCAGCTTAGGCGGGATCTATAATTCACCCCTCCACTTT	CASLGGIYNSPLHF
.	.	TRBJ1-3	TRBV5-5	TGTGCCAGCAGCTTCCGGCTCGGGCGGGTGACCTCTGGAAACACCATATATTTT	CASSFRLGRVTSGNTIYF
.	.	TRBJ1-1	TRBV6-5	TGTGCCAGCACCCTAACGCCGAACACTGAAGCTTTCTTT	CASTLTPNTEAFF
.	few	TRBJ1-1	TRBV10-3	TGTGCCATCATGTCCACAGGGAACACTGAAGCTTTCTTT	CAIMSTGNTEAFF
.	.	TRBJ2-1	TRBV5-1	TGCGCCAGCAGCTTGGCGATTAACTGGCAGGTAGACAATGAGCAGTTCTTC	CASSLAINWQVDNEQFF
.	.	TRBJ1-6	TRBV10-1	TGCGCCAGCAGTGAGGCCGGAGGGAATTCACCCCTCCACTTT	CASSEAGGNSPLHF
.	.	TRBJ1-6	TRBV11-2	TGTGCCAGCAGCTCCCAGAAAGACAGTCTTCCTTCACCCCTCCACTTT	CASSSQKDSLPSPLHF
TRBD1	.	TRBJ2-1	TRBV13	TGTGCCAGCAGCTCCACGGACAGGGGGCCTGTAAATGAGCAGTTCTTC	CASSSTDRGPVNEQFF
.	.	TRBJ1-1	TRBV18	TGTGCCAGCTCACCCTCGCGACTACCGGAGGGCACTGAAGCTTTCTTT	CASSPSRLPEGTEAFF
.	.	TRBJ2-7	TRBV20-1	TGCAGTGCGGAACTAGGCTACGAGCAGTACTTC	CSAELGYEQYF
.	.	TRBJ1-1	TRBV29-1	TGCAGCGTTGAAGATCTAGGAAGCGCTGAAGCTTTCTTT	CSVEDLGSAEAFF
.	once	TRBJ1-1	TRBV18	TGTGCCAGCTCACCCAGACAGGTGGCTGAAGCTTTCTTT	CASSPRQVAEAFF
.	.	TRBJ2-7	TRBV4-1	TGCGCCAGCAGCAATCCCACAGGGAGCCGTTTCTACGAGCAGTACTTC	CASSNPTGSRFYEQYF
.	.	TRBJ1-1	TRBV7-9	TGTGCCAGCACGTCGGGAGACGGAGCTGAAGCTTTCTTT	CASTSGDGAEAFF
TRBD1	.	TRBJ1-1	TRBV2	TGTGCCAGCCAGGGACAGGGGAACACTGAAGCTTTCTTT	CASQGQGNTEAFF
TRBD1	.	TRBJ1-2	TRBV5-1	TGCGCCAGCAGCTTGGTGTTAGGGGGCGACTATGGCTACACCTTC	CASSLVLGGDYGYTF
.	.	TRBJ1-6	TRBV7-6	TGTGCCAGCAGCTCAGGGAATTCACCCCTCCACTTT	CASSSGNSPLHF
.	.	TRBJ2-2	TRBV19	TGTGCCAGTAGTATTTGGGGGGGACAACGAGACGGGGAGCTGTTTTTT	CASSIWGGQRDGELFF
.	once	TRBJ2-3	TRBV9	TGTGCCAGCAGCGTAGACAGGTCGGCAGATACGCAGTATTTT	CASSVDRSADTQYF
.	.	TRBJ1-5	TRBV5-1	TGCGCCAGCAGCTTGTTAGGACAGAAAAATCAGCCCCAGCATTTT	CASSLLGQKNQPQHF
.	.	TRBJ1-1	TRBV5-1	TGCGCCAGCAGCTCGGACTCTAACACTGAAGCTTTCTTT	CASSSDSNTEAFF
.	once	TRBJ1-4	TRBV4-1	TGCGCCAGCAGCCAACGGGGGGAAGACGCTACAACTAATGAAAAACTGTTTTTT	CASSQRGEDATTNEKLFF
TRBD1	.	TRBJ2-7	TRBV5-1	TGCGCCAGCAGACGCAATCCGGGACAGGTTTCCTACGAGCAGTACTTC	CASRRNPGQVSYEQYF
.	.	TRBJ1-6	TRBV6-6	TGTGCCAGCAGCCCACAGGGTTATAATTCACCCCTCCACTTT	CASSPQGYNSPLHF
.	.	TRBJ1-5	TRBV6-1	TGTGCCAGCAGTGAATATAGCAATCAGCCCCAGCATTTT	CASSEYSNQPQHF
TRBD1	.	TRBJ2-6	TRBV28	TGTGCCAGCAGTTCCGGGACAGGCCTCTCTGGGGCCAACGTCCTGACTTTC	CASSSGTGLSGANVLTF
.	.	TRBJ2-5	TRBV5-1	TGCGCCAGCAGTCAAGGTCAGGGTCCGGGCTTTCAAGAGACCCAGTACTTC	CASSQGQGPGFQETQYF
TRBD1	.	TRBJ2-7	TRBV10-1	TGCGCCAGCAGTGAAGGCACGGGCAGGGGGCACCCATCATCCTACGAGCAGTACTTC	CASSEGTGRGHPSSYEQYF
.	.	TRBJ2-3	TRBV6-5	TGTGCCAGCAGTAGGGGGACAGATACGCAGTATTTT	CASSRGTDTQYF
TRBD1	medium-sized	TRBJ1-4	TRBV6-1	TGTGCCAGCGGGGGACAGTTAGGGTTAAGGGAAAAACTGTTTTTT	CASGGQLGLREKLFF
.	.	TRBJ2-3	TRBV29-1	TGCAGTGACGCGGGCCCAGATACGCAGTATTTT	CSDAGPDTQYF
.	once	TRBJ1-5	TRBV5-3	TGTGCCAGAAGGAGGAGTGATAGCAATCAGCCCCAGCATTTT	CARRRSDSNQPQHF
.	.	TRBJ1-3	TRBV14	TGTGCCAGCAGCCAGACAGCTGGAAACACCATATATTTT	CASSQTAGNTIYF
.	.	TRBJ2-7	TRBV21-1	TGTGCCAGCGACGACAGGGGGCATCGGTACGAGCAGTACTTC	CASDDRGHRYEQYF
TRBD2	.	TRBJ2-3	TRBV7-3	TGTGCCAGCAGCTTAGTGGGGAGGGCTAGCGGATTCACAGATACGCAGTATTTT	CASSLVGRASGFTDTQYF
TRBD1	.	TRBJ2-3	TRBV7-9	TGTGCCAGCAGATCGACAGGGGATATAGATACGCAGTATTTT	CASRSTGDIDTQYF
TRBD2	once	TRBJ2-5	TRBV9	TGTGCCAGCAGCGCGGGGGGACCGTTACAAGAGACCCAGTACTTC	CASSAGGPLQETQYF